This record looks at one T cell receptor beta chain sequence and its context. The sample comes from a study of monozygotic twins with inflammatory bowel disease. TCRdb re-called the 5' RACE reads and shows each CDR3 protein once, DNA omitted. The sample holds 110,000 to 150,000 distinct CDR3 sequences. Researchers isolated total RNA from whole blood without sorting T cells. The CDR3 has 14 residues. Input material: blood. V is TRBV12-3 or TRBV12-4 and J is TRBJ1-1; TCRdb indicates TRBD1, and absent DNA this call remains unverified. The clonotype originates from a human donor with ulcerative colitis or Crohn's disease, or a healthy co-twin of an affected twin (not recorded which). The CDR3 protein is CASTLDSLNTEAFF.